This T cell receptor beta chain was identified in a study of long-term antiretroviral therapy in people with HIV. Findings and caveats of the study: Even long-term ART left TRB diversity below transplant donor controls, despite gains. Sampling of blood ran from about 2003 to 2017, and older ART regimens were possibly in use.

It was version v3.0 of the immunoSEQ assay that was run at survey level. Assay used: immunoSEQ multiplex PCR; TCRdb lists only in-frame clones, some missing. The sample lists about 30,000 clones; 70% to 90% were seen once. As concerns this clone: Its specificity is not known.

The CDR3 sequence is 14 residues long. Germline values: CDR1 MNHEY, CDR2 SMNVEV (reference sequence). V lost 5 bases and J lost 3, with 12 bases in between. The V call is TRBV27, the J call TRBJ2-3; D uncertain. This receptor was obtained from a woman in her twenties or thirties with HIV. The input for sequencing was unsorted PBMCs, taken around 2.7 years before starting antiretroviral therapy. As DNA, the CDR3 is TGTGCCAGCAGTAAGGGTATGGCAACAGATACGCAGTATTTT. Translated: CASSKGMATDTQYF.